These 28 T cell receptor beta chains were all obtained from the same sample, sequenced in a study of blood T cell repertoires in COVID-19. Profiled with immunoSEQ multiplex PCR; TCRdb holds only in-frame clones, not every one. Counted here are approximately 160,000 clones, 85% to 90% occurring once; the ten biggest clones make up roughly 0.53%. Sequences were obtained from peripheral blood. Receptors were obtained from a man between 60 and 75 years old with COVID-19, enrolled during active disease.

V is TRBV28 and J is TRBJ1-5, with 8 positions matching TRBD1. J was trimmed by 4 bases and V by 5 bases; bases with no gene match: 16. Germline V lookup: CDR1 MDHEN, CDR2 SYDVKM. The CDR3 has 18 residues. In nucleotides, the CDR3 is TGTGCCAGCAGTACAAAGGACAGGGTGTTGGTTAGGAATCAGCCCCAGCATTTT. This codes for CASSTKDRVLVRNQPQHF.

The chain has TRBV11-3 and TRBJ1-6; 7 positions match TRBD1. Germline V CDR1 and CDR2: SGHNT, YENEEA. V shed 6 bases, J shed 9 bases, and the junction held 5 bases outside the gene matches. The CDR3 loop spans 13 amino acids. CDR3 sequence (DNA): TGTGCCAGCAGAACAGCAGGGGGTTCACCCCTCCACTTT. It encodes CASRTAGGSPLHF.

J is TRBJ1-1 and V is TRBV5-5; no definite D call. Trimming removed 4 bases at V and 2 bases at J, with 12 bases between. The CDR3 covers 14 residues. CDR1 and CDR2 (germline): SGHKS, YYEKEE (reference sequence). CDR3 in amino acids: CASSLQPRNTEAFF. Written as DNA, the CDR3 is TGTGCCAGCAGCCTTCAACCTAGAAACACTGAAGCTTTCTTT.

The chain links TRBV4-3 to TRBJ2-3, with 7 positions matching TRBD2. J was trimmed by 5 bases and V by 3 bases; bases with no gene match: 5. Germline V gives CDR1 LGHNA, CDR2 YSLEER. The CDR3 consists of 14 residues. CDR3 residues: CASSQGGGIDTQYF. The CDR3, as DNA: TGCGCCAGCAGCCAGGGGGGGGGAATAGATACGCAGTATTTT.

The gene calls are TRBV2 and TRBJ2-1, with 9 positions matching TRBD1. From germline, CDR1 is SNHLY and CDR2 FYNNEI. This CDR3 has 16 residues. Losses at the gene ends were 6 bases for V and 2 bases for J; bases not matched to a gene: 8. This CDR3 is CASSLTGTGTYNEQFF. The CDR3, as DNA: TGTGCCAGCAGCCTAACCGGGACAGGGACCTACAATGAGCAGTTCTTC.

V gene TRBV18 combines with J gene TRBJ2-5, with TRBD1 matching 8 bases. This CDR3 has 16 amino acids. CDR1 and CDR2 from the germline V gene are KGHSH and LQKENI. J gave up 3 bases and V 1 base, and 7 bases lay outside the gene matches. DNA for the CDR3: TGTGCCAGCTCACCACGCGGGACAGGAGAAAAAGAGACCCAGTACTTC. This sequence encodes CASSPRGTGEKETQYF.

Written as DNA, the CDR3 is TGTGCCAGCAGTTTACAAGGGACTAGATCAGATACGCAGTATTTT. Translation: CASSLQGTRSDTQYF. The chain joins TRBV27 to TRBJ2-3; TRBD2 aligns across 8 bases. This CDR3 contains 15 residues. From germline, CDR1 is MNHEY and CDR2 SMNVEV (reference sequence). V trimming: 2 bases; J trimming: 4 bases; junction bases outside the gene matches: 5.

This clone showed up just once. The chain recombines TRBV7-2 with TRBJ2-7; D is uncertain. Germline CDR1 is SGHTA and CDR2 is FQGNSA. V lost 4 bases and J lost 7, with 14 bases in between. This CDR3 spans 13 amino acids. CDR3 DNA sequence: TGTGCCAGCAGCTCACTCATTTACGGGGAGCAGTACTTC. Amino acid sequence: CASSSLIYGEQYF.

This clone came up once. V gene TRBV6-1 combines with J gene TRBJ1-2, with D unclear. Germline-derived CDR1 and CDR2 are MNHNS and SASEGT. Trimming cost V 1 base and J 4 bases, with 13 bases left between them. The CDR3 runs 15 residues. The CDR3 loop is CASSEDPRNFYGYTF. The CDR3 bases are TGTGCCAGCAGTGAAGACCCCAGGAATTTCTATGGCTACACCTTC.

This chain links TRBV7-2 with TRBJ1-3; 11 nucleotides align to TRBD1. Trimming took 1 base from V and 2 from J; bases not matched to a gene: 1. CDR3 length equals 16 residues. CDR1 and CDR2 from the germline V gene are SGHTA and FQGNSA. Here the CDR3 DNA reads TGTGCCAGCAGCTTAGTGGGACAGGGGGCTGGAAACACCATATATTTT. This codes for CASSLVGQGAGNTIYF.

The chain couples TRBV11-3 to TRBJ2-1; D gene uncertain. Deletions cut 5 bases from V and 8 bases from J, with 13 bases between. This CDR3 has 13 residues. In germline, CDR1 is SGHNT, CDR2 YENEEA. CDR3 nucleotide sequence: TGTGCCAGCAGCCGTTCAGAAAACCATGAGCAGTTCTTC. Translating gives CASSRSENHEQFF.

The chain joins TRBV6-6 to TRBJ2-7, with TRBD2 as a possible D gene (5 bases). This CDR3 is built from 16 residues. The ends were cut back, 4 bases at V and 4 bases at J, with 20 bases in the middle. From germline, CDR1 is MNHNY and CDR2 SVGAGI (reference sequence). The CDR3 DNA is TGTGCCAGCAGTTCCCCAGAGGGAGATTTGGTATACGAGCAGTACTTC. This encodes CASSSPEGDLVYEQYF.

The J gene is TRBJ1-4, the V gene TRBV28; 8 bases align to TRBD1. This CDR3 has 14 residues. The germline V gene encodes CDR1 MDHEN and CDR2 SYDVKM. Germline trimming cut 5 bases from V and 2 bases from J; bases unmatched to any gene: 1. In nucleotides, the CDR3 is TGTGCCAGCAGTGGGACAGGTACTAATGAAAAACTGTTTTTT. It codes for CASSGTGTNEKLFF.

In this sample, this clone turned up once. The chain combines TRBV2 with TRBJ2-7, with D tentatively TRBD1 (7 bases). The germline V and J ends were trimmed by 6 bases and 6 bases, with 9 bases remaining between them. The CDR3 totals 11 residues. Germline CDR1 and CDR2: SNHLY and FYNNEI. CDR3 protein: CASRQGGEQYF. CDR3 nucleotide sequence: TGTGCCAGCAGGCAGGGGGGCGAGCAGTACTTC.

This clone was seen once. The chain couples TRBV28 to TRBJ1-5, with D uncertain. The CDR3 totals 14 residues. Germline V gene lookup returns CDR1 MDHEN and CDR2 SYDVKM. V dropped 5 bases and J dropped 4 bases, with 12 bases sitting between them. The DNA of the CDR3 is TGTGCCAGCAGTCTTGGAGGAGGGAATCAGCCCCAGCATTTT. This translates into CASSLGGGNQPQHF.

The chain employs TRBV4-2 and TRBJ2-3; TRBD2 agrees at 11 bases. This CDR3 region has 22 residues. Germline lookup yields CDR1 LGHNA and CDR2 YNFKEQ. The J segment lost 1 base and the V segment lost 1 base, leaving 19 bases of the junction unmatched. CDR3 in amino acids: CASSQASGGPHPPYGGTDTQYF. CDR3 in DNA: TGTGCCAGCAGCCAAGCTAGCGGGGGGCCCCACCCCCCCTATGGTGGCACAGATACGCAGTATTTT.

The V call is TRBV24-1, the J call TRBJ1-2, with a weak D call TRBD1 (6 bases). The germline CDR1 and CDR2 sequences are KGHDR and SFDVKD. The CDR3 has 15 residues. V was trimmed by 2 bases and J by 8 bases, leaving 17 bases between them. CDR3 coding DNA: TGTGCCACCAGTGATTGGGACAACCCCCAGGGGGGCTACACCTTC. Encoded protein: CATSDWDNPQGGYTF.

The CDR3 reads CASSREEGLWNEQFF. The CDR3 DNA follows: TGTGCCAGCAGTAGAGAGGAGGGGTTGTGGAATGAGCAGTTCTTC. The rearrangement uses TRBV2 and TRBJ2-1; the D gene is possibly TRBD2 (6 bases). Germline CDR1 reads SNHLY; CDR2 reads FYNNEI. The CDR3 contains 15 residues. V lost 5 bases to trimming and J lost 7 bases, with 18 bases between them.

The V gene is TRBV5-1, the J gene TRBJ2-5; 7 positions agree with TRBD1. Germline V gene data show CDR1 as SGHRS and CDR2 as YFSETQ. The CDR3 is 14 residues long. The J segment lost 2 bases and the V segment lost 4 bases, leaving 5 bases of the junction unmatched. The CDR3 spells CASSGDREQETQYF. The CDR3 DNA is TGCGCCAGCAGCGGAGACAGGGAACAAGAGACCCAGTACTTC.

The chain has TRBV19 and TRBJ1-1; the D is unclear. This CDR3 is built from 14 residues. The germline V gene encodes CDR1 LNHDA and CDR2 SQIVND (reference sequence). Trimming took off 7 bases at V and 4 bases at J, with 16 bases between the two ends. This chain's CDR3 is CASTKVNAGTEAFF. The CDR3, as DNA: TGTGCCAGTACGAAGGTCAATGCGGGCACTGAAGCTTTCTTT. The full variable domain, with the rest looked up from reference TRBV19 and TRBJ1-1, is DGGITQSPKYLFRKEGQNVTLSCEQNLNHDAMYWYRQDPGQGLRLIYYSQIVNDFQKGDIAEGYSVSREKKESFPLTVTSAQKNPTAFYLCASTKVNAGTEAFFGQGTRLTVV.

The chain couples TRBV7-2 to TRBJ2-7; possibly TRBD1 for D (6 bases). Germline V lookup: CDR1 SGHTA, CDR2 FQGNSA. The CDR3 is 13 amino acids. The V end was cut by 5 bases, the J end by 3 bases, with 11 bases between. The CDR3 loop reads CASSPVRGYEQYF. DNA for the CDR3: TGTGCCAGCAGCCCCGTCAGGGGCTACGAGCAGTACTTC.

V usage is TRBV4-2 and J usage is TRBJ1-1; 7 bases match TRBD1. The V and J ends lost 2 bases and 9 bases, in that order; junction bases with no gene match: 12. The CDR3 totals 15 residues. Germline V gives CDR1 LGHNA, CDR2 YNFKEQ. This chain's CDR3 is CASSQPDTTGSKAFF. CDR3 in DNA: TGTGCCAGCAGCCAACCCGATACGACAGGGTCTAAAGCTTTCTTT.

The gene calls are TRBV19 and TRBJ1-5; possibly TRBD1 for D (5 bases). Trimming took off 8 bases at V and 3 bases at J, with 17 bases between the two ends. This CDR3 comprises 15 residues. Germline loops: CDR1 LNHDA, CDR2 SQIVND (reference sequence). The CDR3 region is CASLNGQGSNQPQHF. In nucleotides, the CDR3 is TGTGCCAGTTTAAATGGGCAGGGTTCCAATCAGCCCCAGCATTTT. The whole variable domain, filled in from reference TRBV19 and TRBJ1-5, reads DGGITQSPKYLFRKEGQNVTLSCEQNLNHDAMYWYRQDPGQGLRLIYYSQIVNDFQKGDIAEGYSVSREKKESFPLTVTSAQKNPTAFYLCASLNGQGSNQPQHFGDGTRLSIL.

The chain employs TRBV3-1 (or the pseudogene TRBV3-2) and TRBJ1-2, with TRBD1 as a possible D gene (6 bases). Germline CDR1 and CDR2: LGHDT and YNNKEL (reference sequence). V lost 0 bases, J lost 8 bases, and 19 bases lay in between. This CDR3 has 16 amino acids. CDR3: CASSQDSRRGLGGYTF. The DNA of the CDR3 is TGTGCCAGCAGCCAAGATAGCCGCAGGGGTCTTGGGGGCTACACCTTC.

This chain links TRBV6-1 with TRBJ2-7; TRBD2 is a possible D gene (5 bases). Germline V gives CDR1 MNHNS, CDR2 SASEGT. The CDR3 extends over 15 amino acids. V lost 1 base to trimming and J lost 5 bases, with 15 bases between them. The CDR3 reads CASSEVRRTRHEQYF. CDR3 DNA sequence: TGTGCCAGCAGTGAAGTTAGGAGGACCCGTCACGAGCAGTACTTC.

The rearrangement links TRBV7-2 to TRBJ1-5; 10 bases align to TRBD1. The germline CDR1 and CDR2 sequences are SGHTA and FQGNSA. This CDR3 contains 14 residues. V shed 5 bases, J shed 5 bases, and the junction held 3 bases outside the gene matches. The CDR3 region is CASSRGQGDQPQHF. CDR3 nucleotides: TGTGCCAGCAGCAGAGGACAGGGGGATCAGCCCCAGCATTTT. Combining the CDR3 with reference TRBV7-2 and TRBJ1-5 gives the whole variable domain GAGVSQSPSNKVTEKGKDVELRCDPISGHTALYWYRQSLGQGLEFLIYFQGNSAPDKSGLPSDRFSAERTGGSVSTLTIQRTQQEDSAVYLCASSRGQGDQPQHFGDGTRLSIL.

V usage is TRBV7-9 and J usage is TRBJ1-6; 7 positions agree with TRBD1. Germline assignment: CDR1 SEHNR and CDR2 FQNEAQ (reference sequence). This CDR3 contains 15 residues. The J segment lost 8 bases and the V segment lost 5 bases, leaving 9 bases of the junction unmatched. The CDR3 region is CASSPGTVNDSPLHF. CDR3 in DNA: TGTGCCAGCAGCCCCGGGACAGTTAACGATTCACCCCTCCACTTT. The whole variable domain, remainder taken from reference TRBV7-9 and TRBJ1-6, is DTGVSQNPRHKITKRGQNVTFRCDPISEHNRLYWYRQTLGQGPEFLTYFQNEAQLEKSRLLSDRFSAERPKGSFSTLEIQRTEQGDSAMYLCASSPGTVNDSPLHFGNGTRLTVT.

This clone was seen once. This chain joins TRBV7-9 and TRBJ2-1; D is perhaps TRBD1 (5 bases). The CDR3 has 15 amino acids. CDR1 is SEHNR, CDR2 FQNEAQ, per germline (reference sequence). Trimming took off 2 bases at V and 7 bases at J, with 15 bases between the two ends. CDR3 DNA sequence: TGTGCCAGCAGCTTATTTGGGCAGGGTGGGAATGAGCAGTTCTTC. This translates into CASSLFGQGGNEQFF.